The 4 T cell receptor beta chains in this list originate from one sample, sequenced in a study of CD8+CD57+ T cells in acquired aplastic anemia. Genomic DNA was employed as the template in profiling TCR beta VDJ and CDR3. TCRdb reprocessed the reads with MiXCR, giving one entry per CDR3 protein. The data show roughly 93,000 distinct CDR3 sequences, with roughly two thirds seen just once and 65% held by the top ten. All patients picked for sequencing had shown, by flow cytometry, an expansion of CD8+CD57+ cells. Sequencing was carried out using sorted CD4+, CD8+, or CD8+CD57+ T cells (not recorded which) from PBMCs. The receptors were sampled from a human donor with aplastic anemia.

The CDR3 DNA is TGTGCCAGCAGCGTGGAAGGCGGGGGAGAGACCCAGTACTTC. Encoded protein: CASSVEGGGETQYF. This rearrangement joins TRBV13 to TRBJ2-5; 7 nucleotides agree with TRBD2. Trimming at V came to 5 bases and at J to 4 bases, leaving 7 bases not matched to a gene. The CDR3 consists of 14 residues. Per the germline V gene, CDR1 is PRHDT and CDR2 is FYEKMQ (reference sequence).

The chain's CDR3 is CASSLNTGNSPLHF. CDR3 DNA sequence: TGTGCCAGCAGCCTTAACACAGGGAATTCACCCCTCCACTTT. The V and J genes are TRBV9 and TRBJ1-6; TRBD1 is a possible D gene (6 bases). Germline V gives CDR1 SGDLS, CDR2 YYNGEE. CDR3 length equals 14 residues. V was clipped by 4 bases and J by 7 bases, with 12 bases between them. Full variable domain (outside the CDR3, taken from reference TRBV9 and TRBJ1-6): DSGVTQTPKHLITATGQRVTLRCSPRSGDLSVYWYQQSLDQGLQFLIQYYNGEERAKGNILERFSAQQFPDLHSELNLSSLELGDSALYFCASSLNTGNSPLHFGNGTRLTVT.

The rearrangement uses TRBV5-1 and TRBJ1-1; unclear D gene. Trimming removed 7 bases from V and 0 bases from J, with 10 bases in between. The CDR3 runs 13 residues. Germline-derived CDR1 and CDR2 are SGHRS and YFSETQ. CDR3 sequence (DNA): TGCGCCAGCCGGAGAGCCATGAACACTGAAGCTTTCTTT. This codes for CASRRAMNTEAFF.

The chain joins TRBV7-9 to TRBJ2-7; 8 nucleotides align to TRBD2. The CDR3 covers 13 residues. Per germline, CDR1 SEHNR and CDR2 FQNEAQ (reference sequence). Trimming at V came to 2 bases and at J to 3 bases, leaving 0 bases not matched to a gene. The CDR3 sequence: CASSLLAGYEQYF. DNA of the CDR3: TGTGCCAGCAGCTTACTAGCGGGCTACGAGCAGTACTTC.